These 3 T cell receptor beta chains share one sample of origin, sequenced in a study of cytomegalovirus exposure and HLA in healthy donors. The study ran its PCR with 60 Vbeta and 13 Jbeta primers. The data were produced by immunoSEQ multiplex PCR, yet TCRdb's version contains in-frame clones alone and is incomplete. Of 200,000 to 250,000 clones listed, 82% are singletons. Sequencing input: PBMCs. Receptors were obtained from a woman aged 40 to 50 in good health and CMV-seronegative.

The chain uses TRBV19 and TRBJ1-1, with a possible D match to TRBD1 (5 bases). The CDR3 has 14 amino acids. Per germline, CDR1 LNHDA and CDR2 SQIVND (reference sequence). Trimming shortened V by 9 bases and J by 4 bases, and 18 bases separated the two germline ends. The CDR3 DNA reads TGTGCCAGCCGAATTAGGGGCGAGAGCACTGAAGCTTTCTTT. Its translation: CASRIRGESTEAFF.

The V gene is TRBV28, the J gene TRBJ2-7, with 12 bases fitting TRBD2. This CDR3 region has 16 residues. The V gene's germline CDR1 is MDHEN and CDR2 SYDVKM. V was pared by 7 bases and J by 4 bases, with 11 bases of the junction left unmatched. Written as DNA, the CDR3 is TGTGCCAGCACCCCTAGCGGGGGGGGGCTCGGATACGAGCAGTACTTC. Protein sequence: CASTPSGGGLGYEQYF.

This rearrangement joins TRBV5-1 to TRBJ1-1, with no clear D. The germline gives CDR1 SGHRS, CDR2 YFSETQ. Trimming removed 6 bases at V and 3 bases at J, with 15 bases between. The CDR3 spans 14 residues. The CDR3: CASTLRRGDTEAFF. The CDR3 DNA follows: TGCGCCAGCACTCTTCGGCGGGGAGACACTGAAGCTTTCTTT.